The T cell receptor (beta chain) described here comes from a study of OX40 agonist ivuxolimab in advanced cancers. Whole-study findings and limits: The CD4+ and CD8+ T cells in the blood had expanded clonally by week 6 at 0.1 to 3.0 mg/kg.

As for this clone: Its target is not known.

V dropped 5 bases and J dropped 0 bases, with 14 bases sitting between them. Germline V gives CDR1 SNHLY, CDR2 FYNNEI. This CDR3 is built from 16 residues. Some clones are missing from TCRdb's copy, which holds only in-frame ones; the method was immunoSEQ multiplex PCR. This sample has about 73,000 clones, with roughly 90% found just once. The rearrangement uses TRBV2 and TRBJ2-4, with D possibly matching TRBD2 (6 bases). The sample was CD4+ or CD8+ T cells sorted from blood, taken in a trial of the OX40 agonist ivuxolimab. The source of this sequence is an adult with an advanced solid tumor such as melanoma, head and neck, liver or kidney cancer. The CDR3 sequence: CASSSSAGLAKNIQYF. The DNA for the CDR3 is TGTGCCAGCAGTTCCTCCGCGGGACTAGCCAAAAACATTCAGTACTTC.